The source of this TCR beta chain is a study of long-term antiretroviral therapy in people with HIV (dated by TCRdb to 2021 to 2024). In the study overall: The earliest samples were collected roughly a decade before the 2015 WHO recommendation for immediate ART, at a time when ART was usually postponed until CD4 counts fell. A retrospective serial study tested whether ART initiation and durable HIV suppression were associated with changes in peripheral blood TRB repertoire composition and diversity. From some 30 adults with confirmed HIV infection, the cohort provided fewer than 200 cryopreserved PBMC samples, gathered serially across a mean of around 6 years (range 1-12). Of the approximately 32 participants with HIV, approximately ten were female. Test extractions of a monoclonal T-cell line alongside some 35 polyclonal samples showed no cross-contamination during QIAcube processing.

The paper as a whole reports these results and caveats: Inferences about post-ART repertoire changes were limited because no data were available on ART adherence, viral resistance or therapy changes. HIV repertoires had narrower CDR3 length ranges than controls, and the network structure suggested an antigen-experienced repertoire that shifted only slightly toward naive after ART. Starting ART was linked to a significant rise in TRB diversity, yet even with long-term ART the diversity remained significantly lower than in transplant donor controls. At every time point, the repertoire was dominated by expanded TRB clones first identified before ART initiation, although this dominance fluctuated and, in many PLHIV, declined after ART. Because pre-ART samples had limited cell numbers, unsorted PBMC were profiled rather than sorted CD4+ and CD8+ T cells. Because PBMC availability was limited, only the TCR beta chain was sequenced, with no alpha chain pairing. The samples were dated from about 2004 to 2017, and the ART regimens that were used may be less effective than current ART regimens.

Notes on this clone: Its antigen has not been determined. No much larger clone is present one base from it, and per-base qualities are unavailable.

Inclusion was restricted to participants for whom at least one PBMC sample before ART initiation and at least two post-ART samples were available. Treatment was received in the United States of America by all participants with HIV. Before DNA extraction, cryopreserved samples containing roughly 1-10 million PBMC were thawed and washed. At the time of the earliest PBMC sample, participants with HIV were aged between roughly 20 and 54 years. PBMC samples from each participant spanned 1-4 timepoints before ART initiation and 2-8 timepoints after ART initiation, with a median of 7 samples. Serial HIV viral load, CD4+ T-cell count, ART history and demographic data were obtained for every participant. Genomic DNA was extracted from unsorted PBMC with a Qiagen kit on a QIAcube, processed in batches of 12 samples. The immunoSEQ hsTCRB v3.0 assay was used at survey level resolution to sequence the TRB variable region. A depth of roughly 40,000-50,000 T-cell genomes per sample was targeted for TRB sequencing. Pooled TRB libraries were sequenced on an Illumina MiSeq with a v3 150-cycle kit. From the authors' description of their analysis: Repertoire analysis was run in R within a reproducible Nextflow workflow that covered QC, data transformation and analysis. LymphoSeq2, an R package for exploring AIRR-Seq data, was used to implement custom analyses. A few samples that yielded fewer than 5000 total TRB sequences were excluded, so that 150 to 200 HIV repertoires were analyzed. Among the roughly 180 retained HIV repertoires, 55 to 65 were collected before ART initiation and 120 to 140 after ART initiation. Repertoires were downsampled to 5000 TRB nucleotide sequences, with summary statistics averaged over 100 downsampling iterations. TRB sequences were retained for analysis only if CDR3 regions of at least seven amino acids were present. Two measures captured diversity: a Shannon entropy-derived clonality score and the Gini coefficient. In the repertoire networks, any two of the top 5000 CDR3 amino acid sequences were connected whenever the two sequences differed by an edit distance of one. GLIPH2 predicted antigen specificity groups and MHC restriction for TRB CDR3 amino acid sequences. To flag known associations with CMV, EBV, HIV or tissue antigens, CDR3 amino acid sequences were compared against VDJdb and McPAS-TCR. Pre-ART, post-ART and control groups were compared with Wilcoxon signed-rank tests and Holm-Bonferroni correction. Sourced from immuneACCESS, this table was stored by TCRdb with only in-frame sequences that have V and J called. A share of the clones is absent; for the studies checked, an unresolved V gene accounts for under half, and the remainder has no known explanation. Clone size and the V and J calls come from that table; the DNA yielded D and trimming. The sample table records tens of thousands of clones; less than 85% of these occur just once. 18% of the sample is taken by the ten largest.

Trimming leaves V shorter by 10 bases and J shorter by 6 bases, with the junction holding 7 bases beyond the gene matches. From the germline V gene (reference sequence), CDR1 is SGHAT and CDR2 is FQDESV. From the cysteine through the phenylalanine, the CDR3 covers 12 amino acids. The sequence is cut down to CDR3 DNA, 36 bases in frame from base 1. This specimen consisted of unsorted PBMCs, obtained 0.5 years before starting antiretroviral therapy. This sequence was found in a man in his forties with HIV. The rearranged segments are TRBV11-1 and TRBJ2-3; the central 7 bases match TRBD2. This receptor has the CDR3 CATGRREDTQYF. The DNA is TGTGCCACCGGACGGCGGGAGGATACGCAGTATTTT.